The 10 T cell receptor beta chains presented below share a single source sample, sequenced in a study of vaccination and CD4 T cells after COVID-19. Their antigen targets remain unknown. Noted treatment: roughly 11-day PBMC culture with coronavirus spike peptide pools or control peptides (ViraFEST assay). An Oncomine TCR Beta short-read assay was used to sequence the DNA from cultured CD4+ T cells. TCRdb reprocessed the PCR reads with MiXCR, giving one entry per CDR3 protein. The data contain some 18,000 distinct CDR3 sequences, roughly 45% of them singletons. The specimen sequenced was CD4+ T cells from blood, cultured in vitro. These TCRs come from a human donor who had recovered from COVID-19.

J is TRBJ1-2 and V is TRBV9; D gene ambiguous. Trimming pared 4 bases from V and 5 bases from J, leaving 15 bases between. The CDR3 spans 14 residues. Germline V gene data show CDR1 as SGDLS and CDR2 as YYNGEE. DNA for the CDR3: TGTGCCAGCAGCCCCGAGGGTCGTGGATATGGCTACACCTTC. Translating it yields CASSPEGRGYGYTF. Full variable domain (outside the CDR3, taken from reference TRBV9 and TRBJ1-2): DSGVTQTPKHLITATGQRVTLRCSPRSGDLSVYWYQQSLDQGLQFLIQYYNGEERAKGNILERFSAQQFPDLHSELNLSSLELGDSALYFCASSPEGRGYGYTFGSGTRLTVV.

A few counts support this clonotype. The rearrangement joins TRBV20-1 to TRBJ1-6; 7 nucleotides align to TRBD1. J gave up 8 bases and V 3 bases, and 7 bases lay outside the gene matches. Germline CDR1 reads DFQATT; CDR2 reads SNEGSKA (reference sequence). The CDR3 spans 14 residues. CDR3 nucleotides: TGCAGTGCTAGGGACCAGGGGGGCCATTCACCCCTCCACTTT. This encodes CSARDQGGHSPLHF.

V is TRBV19 and J is TRBJ1-1, with D unresolved. The CDR3 is made up of 13 amino acids. V lost 5 bases and J lost 1, with 8 bases in between. The germline gives CDR1 LNHDA, CDR2 SQIVND (reference sequence). The CDR3 sequence is CASSFKRNTEAFF. The CDR3 nucleotides are TGTGCCAGTAGTTTTAAGAGGAACACTGAAGCTTTCTTT.

The chain uses TRBV27 and TRBJ1-2, with D possibly matching TRBD1 (6 bases). Trimming took 5 bases from V and 4 from J, leaving 23 bases between them. The CDR3 is 17 amino acids. Germline V gene data show CDR1 as MNHEY and CDR2 as SMNVEV (reference sequence). CDR3 in amino acids: CASSPFWHREEGYGYTF. DNA for the CDR3: TGTGCCAGCAGTCCATTCTGGCACAGGGAAGAGGGCTATGGCTACACCTTC.

This chain uses TRBV19 with TRBJ2-2, with a possible D match to TRBD2 (5 bases). The CDR3 spans 16 residues. Deletions cut 0 bases from V and 5 bases from J, with 13 bases between. Germline V gene data show CDR1 as LNHDA and CDR2 as SQIVND (reference sequence). CDR3 in amino acids: CASSIDGPSLTGELFF. In nucleotides, the CDR3 is TGTGCCAGTAGTATAGATGGTCCTAGCTTGACCGGGGAGCTGTTTTTT.

V usage is TRBV20-1 and J usage is TRBJ1-2; weak D call: TRBD1 (6 bases). CDR1 is DFQATT and CDR2 is SNEGSKA in the germline V gene (reference sequence). The CDR3 has 14 amino acids. Trimming stripped 8 bases from V and 5 bases from J, with 21 bases between. CDR3 in DNA: TGCAGTCCCCAGCACCAAGACAGGATATATGGCTACACCTTC. Translation: CSPQHQDRIYGYTF.

This chain links TRBV2 with TRBJ2-3; the match to TRBD2 covers 10 bases. V lost 5 bases and J lost 7; bases outside the gene matches: 9. Germline loops: CDR1 SNHLY, CDR2 FYNNEI. The CDR3 sequence is 15 residues long. The CDR3 sequence is CASSPQREGGNTQYF. CDR3 DNA: TGTGCCAGCAGTCCCCAGCGGGAGGGCGGGAATACGCAGTATTTT.

This chain links TRBV7-9 with TRBJ2-2, with 8 nucleotides matching TRBD1. The ends lost 5 bases at V and 8 bases at J; junction bases unmatched: 13. This CDR3 contains 16 residues. Per the germline V gene, CDR1 is SEHNR and CDR2 is FQNEAQ (reference sequence). The CDR3 spells CASSGRTGFVRGELFF. The CDR3 region has the DNA TGTGCCAGCAGCGGCCGGACAGGGTTCGTGAGAGGGGAGCTGTTTTTT.

This chain joins TRBV11-2 and TRBJ2-1; no clear D. This CDR3 has 11 residues. Germline lookup yields CDR1 SGHAT and CDR2 FQNNGV. Trimming took off 0 bases at V and 7 bases at J, with 1 base between the two ends. For the CDR3, the DNA is TGTGCCAGCAGCTTAGAAAATGAGCAGTTCTTC. Protein sequence: CASSLENEQFF.

This clonotype has more than one count but fewer than ten. The chain couples TRBV6-2 or TRBV6-3 to TRBJ2-7; D unclear. The length of the CDR3 is 16 residues. Trimming pared 0 bases from V and 1 base from J, leaving 13 bases between. Germline loops: CDR1 MNHEY, CDR2 SVGEGT. The CDR3 sequence: CASSYSMTVQSYEQYF. The CDR3 nucleotides are TGTGCCAGCAGTTACTCGATGACGGTACAGTCCTACGAGCAGTACTTC.